This T cell receptor beta chain was documented in a study of blood T cell repertoires in COVID-19. CDR1 and CDR2 from the germline V gene are MNHEY and SVGEGT. The CDR3 runs to 16 residues. V was clipped by 6 bases and J by 1 base, with 15 bases between them. Produced via immunoSEQ multiplex PCR; TCRdb's table is partial and in-frame only. Of tens of thousands of clones in the sample, over 75% were seen once. This receptor was taken from an elderly woman with active or convalescent COVID-19. Material for sequencing was peripheral blood. The rearrangement links TRBV6-2 or TRBV6-3 to TRBJ2-2; D may correspond to TRBD1 or TRBD2 (7 bases each). In nucleotides, the CDR3 is TGTGCCAGCAGCAGGGGGGGGGCACAGAACACCGGGGAGCTGTTTTTT. Translation: CASSRGGAQNTGELFF.